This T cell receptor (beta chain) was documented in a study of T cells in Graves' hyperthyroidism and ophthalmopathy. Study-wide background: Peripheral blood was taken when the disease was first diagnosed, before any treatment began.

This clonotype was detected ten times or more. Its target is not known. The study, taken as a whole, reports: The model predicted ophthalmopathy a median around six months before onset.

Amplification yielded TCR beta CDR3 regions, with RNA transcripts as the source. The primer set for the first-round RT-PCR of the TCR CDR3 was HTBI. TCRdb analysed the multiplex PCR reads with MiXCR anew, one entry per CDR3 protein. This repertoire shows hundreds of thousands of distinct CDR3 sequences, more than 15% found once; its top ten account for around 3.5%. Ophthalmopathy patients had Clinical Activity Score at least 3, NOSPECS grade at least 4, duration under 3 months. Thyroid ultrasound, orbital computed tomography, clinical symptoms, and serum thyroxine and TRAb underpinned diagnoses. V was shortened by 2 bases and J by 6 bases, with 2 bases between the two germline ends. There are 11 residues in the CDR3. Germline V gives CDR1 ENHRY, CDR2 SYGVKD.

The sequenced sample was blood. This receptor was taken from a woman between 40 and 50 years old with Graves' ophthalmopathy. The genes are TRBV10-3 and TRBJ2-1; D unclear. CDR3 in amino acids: CAISEGNEQFF. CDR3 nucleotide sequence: TGTGCCATCAGTGAGGGCAATGAGCAGTTCTTC.